This is a list of T cell receptor beta chains from one sample in a study of cytomegalovirus exposure and HLA in healthy donors. The table came from immunoSEQ multiplex PCR; TCRdb's copy has only in-frame clones and leaves some out. This sample has 150,000 to 200,000 clones, with approximately 84% found just once. Sequenced: PBMCs. Receptor source: a female donor in good health and CMV-seronegative. Each CDR3 is given with its conserved first and last residue. Fields, in order: V gene, J gene, D gene, clone size, CDR3 DNA, CDR3 protein. A D gene is named only where the DNA matches it firmly. Size tells how often a clone was seen (once, few, many) or the class of an expanded clone, and some rows leave it out.

>TRBV9|TRBJ2-2|-|-
TGTGCCAGCAGCGTAGGAGGGCACACCGGGGAGCTGTTTTTT
CASSVGGHTGELFF
>TRBV28|TRBJ2-7|TRBD1|-
TGTGCCAGCAGTACCCCGGGACAGGGAACCTACGAGCAGTACTTC
CASSTPGQGTYEQYF
>TRBV11-2|TRBJ2-7|TRBD2|-
TGTGCCAGCAGCCCTAGCGGGAGGGACGAGCAGTACTTC
CASSPSGRDEQYF
>TRBV29-1|TRBJ2-1|TRBD1|-
TGCAGCGTTGAAGATGGGGACAGTAACAATGAGCAGTTCTTC
CSVEDGDSNNEQFF
>TRBV19|TRBJ2-7|TRBD2|-
TGTGCCAGTAGTATAGCGGGGGGGATCTACGAGCAGTACTTC
CASSIAGGIYEQYF
>TRBV25-1|TRBJ1-1|-|few
TGTGCCAGCAGTGGAAAGAGGGGGGGTTATGGCACTGAAGCTTTCTTT
CASSGKRGGYGTEAFF
>TRBV7-9|TRBJ2-3|TRBD2|-
TGTGCCAGCAGCTTAAGAGTAGCGGGGCCCACAGATACGCAGTATTTT
CASSLRVAGPTDTQYF
>TRBV7-7|TRBJ2-1|-|-
TGTGCTAGCAGCCCTACGGCAGGGGCGGCGAATGAGCAGTTCTTC
CASSPTAGAANEQFF
>TRBV5-4|TRBJ2-5|-|-
TGTGCCAGCAGCTTCCGGCAGGGTGGTCAAGAGACCCAGTACTTC
CASSFRQGGQETQYF
>TRBV7-7|TRBJ2-5|-|few
TGTGCCAGCACCAACTCTAGGGAGACCCAGTACTTC
CASTNSRETQYF
>TRBV6-5|TRBJ1-1|-|-
TGTGCCAGCAGTTACGAGGGGGGGAGAGGTGAAGCTTTCTTT
CASSYEGGRGEAFF
>TRBV20-1|TRBJ1-1|-|few
TGCAGTGCTAGAGTGACAACTGAAGCTTTCTTT
CSARVTTEAFF
>TRBV2|TRBJ2-7|TRBD2|-
TGTGCCAGCAGTGCGCCCATAGCGGGGCTTACCTACGAGCAGTACTTC
CASSAPIAGLTYEQYF
>TRBV2|TRBJ2-2|-|-
TGTGCCAGCAGCCTCGCCTCGGGGTGGAAGAACACCGGGGAGCTGTTTTTT
CASSLASGWKNTGELFF
>TRBV6-5|TRBJ2-3|TRBD2|-
TGTGCCAGCAGTTATAGCGGGGCTAGCACAGATACGCAGTATTTT
CASSYSGASTDTQYF
>TRBV18|TRBJ2-5|TRBD2|few
TGTGCCAGCTCAGCGGGACTAGCGGGGATCGGGACCCAGTACTTC
CASSAGLAGIGTQYF
>TRBV6-6|TRBJ2-6|TRBD1|-
TGTGCCAGCAGGGGGACAGCCGAAGGGGCCAACGTCCTGACTTTC
CASRGTAEGANVLTF
>TRBV7-9|TRBJ1-2|TRBD1|-
TGTGCCAGCAGCTTAGGACAGGGGGACTCTAACTATGGCTACACCTTC
CASSLGQGDSNYGYTF
>TRBV18|TRBJ2-1|-|-
TGTGCCAGCTCACCACGGGCTGAGAATGAGCAGTTCTTC
CASSPRAENEQFF
>TRBV9|TRBJ2-7|-|-
TGTGCCAGCAGCGTAGGAGTAAGCTACGAGCAGTACTTC
CASSVGVSYEQYF
>TRBV6-1|TRBJ1-5|-|-
TGTGCCAGCTGGAGACAGGTTAGCAATCAGCCCCAGCATTTT
CASWRQVSNQPQHF
>TRBV5-1|TRBJ2-3|TRBD2|-
TGCGCCAGCAGCTTGGAGCGCGGCGGGAGGGCCACAGATACGCAGTATTTT
CASSLERGGRATDTQYF
>TRBV5-4|TRBJ2-2|-|-
TGTGCCAGCAGCTTGGGTCTAGGCCCCAACACCGGGGAGCTGTTTTTT
CASSLGLGPNTGELFF
>TRBV6-5|TRBJ2-7|TRBD2|-
TGTGCCAGCAATACGGCGGGGGGGCTCCACGAGCAGTACTTC
CASNTAGGLHEQYF
>TRBV6-5|TRBJ1-3|-|-
TGTGCCAGCAGTTACGGGACTGCCCCTGGAAACACCATATATTTT
CASSYGTAPGNTIYF
>TRBV5-1|TRBJ1-2|-|-
TGCGCCAGCAGCTCGGCAGGGGATGGCTACACCTTC
CASSSAGDGYTF
>TRBV6-1|TRBJ2-1|TRBD2|-
TGTGCCAGCAGTGAAGAAGCGGGGGGATACAATGAGCAGTTCTTC
CASSEEAGGYNEQFF
>TRBV6-5|TRBJ2-3|-|-
TGTGCCAGCAGCAGGGGTACTAGCACAGATACGCAGTATTTT
CASSRGTSTDTQYF
>TRBV4-1|TRBJ1-4|-|medium-sized
TGCGCCAGCAGCCAAGATCAGACAGGATGGGATGAAAAACTGTTTTTT
CASSQDQTGWDEKLFF
>TRBV5-4|TRBJ2-6|TRBD1|-
TGTGCCAGCAGCTTGGGGGACAGAAGCTTTGGGGCCAACGTCCTGACTTTC
CASSLGDRSFGANVLTF
>TRBV4-1|TRBJ1-1|-|-
TGCGCCAGCAGCCGAGCCGGCGGGGAGGGCACTGAAGCTTTCTTT
CASSRAGGEGTEAFF
>TRBV19|TRBJ2-7|TRBD1|-
TGTGCCAGTAGTTTTCCGGGACAGGGGTATTACGAGCAGTACTTC
CASSFPGQGYYEQYF
>TRBV28|TRBJ1-5|TRBD1|-
TGTGCCAGCAAAGGGACAGGTGTCTATCAGCCCCAGCATTTT
CASKGTGVYQPQHF
>TRBV7-2|TRBJ2-7|TRBD2|-
TGTGCCAGCAGCATACTAGCGGGAGCTTACGAGCAGTACTTC
CASSILAGAYEQYF
>TRBV5-1|TRBJ1-1|-|-
TGCGCCAGCAGCGTGGACAGTTTGAACACTGAAGCTTTCTTT
CASSVDSLNTEAFF
>TRBV5-6|TRBJ2-7|-|-
TGTGCCAGCAGCCTTGGACAGTCCTACGAGCAGTACTTC
CASSLGQSYEQYF
>TRBV6-6|TRBJ2-1|TRBD2|-
TGTGCCAGCAGTTGGCGGGGGGGCAATGAGCAGTTCTTC
CASSWRGGNEQFF
>TRBV2|TRBJ2-2|-|-
TGTGCCAGCAGTGGGGCGGGGACCTCCGGGGAGCTGTTTTTT
CASSGAGTSGELFF
>TRBV11-2|TRBJ2-1|TRBD2|-
TGTGCCAGCAGCACGTGGGAGGGGCGGGGGGGAAGGAATGAGCAGTTCTTC
CASSTWEGRGGRNEQFF
>TRBV6-1|TRBJ1-3|-|-
TGTGCCAGCAGTGGAACAGAGTATTTATCCTCTGGAAACACCATATATTTT
CASSGTEYLSSGNTIYF
>TRBV15|TRBJ2-1|-|-
TGTGCCACCAGCTCTGGAGACCAGAGGGAGCAGTTCTTC
CATSSGDQREQFF
>TRBV7-9|TRBJ1-3|-|once
TGTGCCAGCAGCTTGGACTACGGCGGAAACACCATATATTTT
CASSLDYGGNTIYF
>TRBV6-5|TRBJ2-7|-|once
TGTGCCAGCAGCCGCACGACAGGGAGGTACGAGCAGTACTTC
CASSRTTGRYEQYF
>TRBV4-2|TRBJ2-7|-|-
TGTGCCAGCAGCCAAGAGAGTGGGGCAGTGAGCTCCTACGAGCAGTACTTC
CASSQESGAVSSYEQYF
>TRBV21-1|TRBJ2-5|-|-
TGTGCCAGCAGCGTAGCGGGAGGGGGGGAGACCCAGTACTTC
CASSVAGGGETQYF
>TRBV18|TRBJ1-5|-|-
TGTGCCAGCTCACCGGATCAGGATCAGCCCCAGCATTTT
CASSPDQDQPQHF
>TRBV5-4|TRBJ2-1|-|-
TGTGCCAGCAGCTTGGACTATAGCTCCTACAATGAGCAGTTCTTC
CASSLDYSSYNEQFF
>TRBV6-6|TRBJ2-2|-|-
TGTGCCAGCAGTTACTCGCCCCAGTTGATCGGGGAGCTGTTTTTT
CASSYSPQLIGELFF
>TRBV10-3|TRBJ1-1|-|-
TGTGCCATCAGTGATAGCGGCGGGGGAAACACTGAAGCTTTCTTT
CAISDSGGGNTEAFF
>TRBV6-1|TRBJ1-6|-|-
TGTGCCAGCAGTGAAGTGGCCAATAATTCACCCCTCCACTTT
CASSEVANNSPLHF